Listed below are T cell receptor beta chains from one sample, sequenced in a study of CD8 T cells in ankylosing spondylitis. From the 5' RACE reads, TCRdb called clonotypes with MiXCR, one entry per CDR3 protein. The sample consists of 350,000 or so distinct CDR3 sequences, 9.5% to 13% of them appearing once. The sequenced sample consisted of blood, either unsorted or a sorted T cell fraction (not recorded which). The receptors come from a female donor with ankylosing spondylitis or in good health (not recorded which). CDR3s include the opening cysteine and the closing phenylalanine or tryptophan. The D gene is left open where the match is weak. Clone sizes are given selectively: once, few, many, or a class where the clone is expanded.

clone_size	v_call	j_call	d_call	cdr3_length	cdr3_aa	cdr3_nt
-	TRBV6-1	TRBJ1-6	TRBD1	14	CASSPDRADSPLHF	TGTGCCAGCAGTCCGGACAGGGCGGATTCACCCCTCCACTTT
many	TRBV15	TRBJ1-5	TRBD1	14	CATTPDRAVQPQHF	TGTGCCACCACCCCGGACAGGGCGGTTCAGCCCCAGCATTTT
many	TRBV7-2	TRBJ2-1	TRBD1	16	CASSGGRRQGLDEQFF	TGTGCCAGCAGCGGGGGTCGACGACAGGGGTTGGATGAGCAGTTCTTC
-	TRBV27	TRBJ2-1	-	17	CASSFGGRLSSYNEQFF	TGTGCCAGCAGTTTTGGGGGACGCCTGAGCTCCTACAATGAGCAGTTCTTC
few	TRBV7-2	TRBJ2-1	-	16	CASSLIYRSSYNEQFF	TGTGCCAGCAGCTTGATTTATAGGAGCTCCTACAATGAGCAGTTCTTC
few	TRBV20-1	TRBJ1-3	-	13	CSARQVSGNTIYF	TGCAGTGCTAGACAGGTCTCTGGAAACACCATATATTTT
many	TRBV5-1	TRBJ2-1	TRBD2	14	CATRLSGGNNEQFF	TGCGCCACAAGACTTAGCGGGGGGAACAATGAGCAGTTCTTC
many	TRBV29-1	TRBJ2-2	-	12	CSVKAGFGELFF	TGCAGCGTAAAAGCAGGGTTCGGGGAGCTGTTTTTT
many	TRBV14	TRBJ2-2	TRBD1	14	CASSQTGITGELFF	TGTGCCAGCAGCCAGACAGGGATAACCGGGGAGCTGTTTTTT
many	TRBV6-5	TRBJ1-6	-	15	CASSYQQGGNSPLHF	TGTGCCAGCAGTTACCAACAGGGCGGGAATTCACCCCTCCACTTT
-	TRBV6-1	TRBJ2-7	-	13	CASSRPTRGEQYF	TGTGCCAGCAGTAGACCCACCCGGGGCGAGCAGTACTTC
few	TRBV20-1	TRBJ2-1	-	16	CCARARPPSSYNEQFF	TGCTGTGCTAGGGCAAGGCCCCCGAGCTCCTACAATGAGCAGTTCTTC
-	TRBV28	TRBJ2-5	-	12	CPSTPLGETQYF	TGTCCCAGCACGCCCCTCGGTGAGACCCAGTACTTC
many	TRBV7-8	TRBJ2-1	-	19	CASRATRTPAASSYNEQFF	TGTGCCAGCAGGGCTACAAGGACACCCGCGGCCAGCTCCTACAATGAGCAGTTCTTC
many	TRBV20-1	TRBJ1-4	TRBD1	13	CSAPGTGFEKLFF	TGCAGTGCTCCCGGGACAGGGTTTGAAAAACTGTTTTTT
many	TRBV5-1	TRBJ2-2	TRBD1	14	CASSQTGGVGELFF	TGCGCCAGCAGCCAGACAGGGGGCGTCGGGGAGCTGTTTTTT
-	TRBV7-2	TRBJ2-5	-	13	CASSFPTYRTQYF	TGTGCCAGCAGCTTCCCGACGTACAGGACCCAGTACTTC
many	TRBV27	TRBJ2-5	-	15	CASSLGIGGIETQYF	TGTGCCAGCAGTTTGGGAATTGGCGGGATTGAGACCCAGTACTTC
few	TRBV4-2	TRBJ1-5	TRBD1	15	CASSQLDRGGQPQHF	TGTGCCAGCAGCCAATTAGACAGGGGAGGGCAGCCCCAGCATTTT
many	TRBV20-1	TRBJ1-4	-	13	CSAGGGRGEKLFF	TGCAGTGCTGGGGGGGGGCGCGGGGAAAAACTGTTTTTT
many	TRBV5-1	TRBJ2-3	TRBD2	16	CASSEERAGGADTQYF	TGCGCCAGCAGCGAGGAACGAGCGGGAGGGGCAGATACGCAGTATTTT
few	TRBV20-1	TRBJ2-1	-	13	CSARGEQNNEQFF	TGCAGTGCTAGAGGGGAACAGAACAATGAGCAGTTCTTC
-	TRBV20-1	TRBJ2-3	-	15	CSATSQGISTDTQYF	TGCAGTGCTACATCGCAGGGGATTAGCACAGATACGCAGTATTTT
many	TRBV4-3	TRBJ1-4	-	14	CASSQDGVGEKLFF	TGCGCCAGCAGCCAAGATGGAGTAGGTGAAAAACTGTTTTTT
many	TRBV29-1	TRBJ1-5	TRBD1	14	CSVVETGEGQPQHF	TGCAGCGTTGTTGAGACAGGGGAGGGTCAGCCCCAGCATTTT
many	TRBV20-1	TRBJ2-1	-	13	CSAREGEYNEQFF	TGCAGTGCTAGAGAGGGGGAGTACAATGAGCAGTTCTTC
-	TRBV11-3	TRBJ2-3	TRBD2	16	CASSPGREAHTDTQYF	TGTGCCAGCAGCCCAGGGAGGGAGGCCCACACAGATACGCAGTATTTT
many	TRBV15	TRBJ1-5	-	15	CATSRDTGSNQPQHF	TGTGCCACCAGCAGAGATACGGGATCCAATCAGCCCCAGCATTTT
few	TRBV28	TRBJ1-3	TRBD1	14	CASSGTGTGNTIYF	TGTGCCAGCAGCGGGACAGGGACTGGAAACACCATATATTTT